The TCR beta chain described here comes from a study of OX40 agonist ivuxolimab in advanced cancers. Study context: Ivuxolimab, which patients received intravenously every 2 weeks, was dosed at 0.01 to 10 mg/kg.

Findings and caveats of the study: The authors also found low normalized T-cell clonal expansion in some nonresponders. Relatively little clonal expansion, among the lowest observed, appeared in partial responders at 0.1-3.0 mg/kg.

Using immunoSEQ multiplex PCR, the repertoire was profiled, and TCRdb retains in-frame clones only, with some absent. Found here are roughly 8,000 clones, almost 90% of them singletons; the top ten hold 4% to 5.5%. V shed 5 bases, J shed 0 bases, and the junction held 6 bases outside the gene matches. The CDR3 loop spans 16 amino acids. CDR1 and CDR2 from the germline V gene are SNHLY and FYNNEI. Comment on this clone: Its target is not known.

At cycle 4 day 1, cycle 7 day 1, and baseline, blood was sampled. The gene calls are TRBV2 and TRBJ2-1; TRBD2 aligns across 8 bases. The TCR originated in an adult with an advanced solid tumor such as melanoma, head and neck, liver or kidney cancer. The sequences come from CD4+ or CD8+ T cells sorted from blood, collected in a trial of the OX40 agonist ivuxolimab. As DNA, the CDR3 is TGTGCCAGCAGTCTTGATAGCGGGATCTCCTACAATGAGCAGTTCTTC. It codes for CASSLDSGISYNEQFF.